The rows below give T cell receptor beta chains drawn from one sample of a study of stem cell transplantation in POMP-related autoinflammatory disease. Assay used: immunoSEQ multiplex PCR; TCRdb lists only in-frame clones, some missing. Of approximately 2,500 clones in the sample, about 91% were seen once. Specimen: CD4+ follicular helper T cells (Tfh) from PBMCs, collected after stem cell transplantation. Source of these receptors: a human patient with POMP-related autoinflammation and immune dysregulation (PRAID). Some T cells may possibly be graft donor cells. The CDR3 runs from the conserved cysteine through the conserved F or W. The D gene is left open where the match is weak. The size entry is marked missing in some rows and otherwise reads once, few, many or a size class.

DNA	CDR3	D	V	J	size
TGCGCCAGCAGCTTGGTGGCTAGCGGCAACAATGAGCAGTTCTTC	CASSLVASGNNEQFF	TRBD2	TRBV5-1	TRBJ2-1	.
TGTGCCAGCAGCTTGCCAGGACAGGGCACCTACGAGCAGTACTTC	CASSLPGQGTYEQYF	TRBD1	TRBV5-4	TRBJ2-7	.
TGTGCCAGTAGTATGGGGCCTAGGGTCTCCTACAATGAGCAGTTCTTC	CASSMGPRVSYNEQFF	.	TRBV19	TRBJ2-1	.
TGTGCCAGCAGCCTTTATCGTAGCGGGACCCAAAGACACAGCACAGATACGCAGTATTTT	CASSLYRSGTQRHSTDTQYF	TRBD2	TRBV3-1/TRBV3-2	TRBJ2-3	.
TGCGCCAGCAGCTTGGGAGGGAGCTACAATGAGCAGTTCTTC	CASSLGGSYNEQFF	.	TRBV5-1	TRBJ2-1	once
TGTGCCAGCAGTGAATTTGCGGACGAGGGAAGTTTC	CASSEFADEGSF	.	TRBV6-1	TRBJ2-7	once
TGTGCCAGCAGGGCTTACGGACTAGCGGGTAAAGACCTCGATGAGCAGTTCTTC	CASRAYGLAGKDLDEQFF	TRBD2	TRBV7-9	TRBJ2-1	.
TGTGCCAGCGGACCCGGACAGGGTCCCCAGACCCAGTACTTC	CASGPGQGPQTQYF	TRBD1	TRBV6-5	TRBJ2-5	.
TGTGCCACCAGTGAGACAGGGGGCGGAGAAAAACTGTTTTTT	CATSETGGGEKLFF	TRBD1	TRBV24-1	TRBJ1-4	.
TGCGCCAGCAGCTTGGGGTCTAGCGGACTCACAGATACGCAGTATTTT	CASSLGSSGLTDTQYF	TRBD2	TRBV5-1	TRBJ2-3	.
TGTGCCAGCAGTTTCCGGACACTCAGGGGACCGGTAGCTAACTATGGCTACACCTTC	CASSFRTLRGPVANYGYTF	.	TRBV28	TRBJ1-2	.
TGTGCCTGGAGTGTGCGAGTGAGGATTGGGGTGGGATACGAGCAGTACTTC	CAWSVRVRIGVGYEQYF	.	TRBV30	TRBJ2-7	.
TGCAGCGTTGGACAGACGGACGGGGAGCTGTTTTTT	CSVGQTDGELFF	.	TRBV29-1	TRBJ2-2	.
TGTGCCAGCACTCGGACAGGGAACTATAATTCACCCCTCCACTTT	CASTRTGNYNSPLHF	TRBD1	TRBV27	TRBJ1-6	.
TGTGCCACCAGTGATGCCGGGACCCTCAGAGGCGCTTTCTTT	CATSDAGTLRGAFF	.	TRBV24-1	TRBJ1-1	.
TGTGCCAGCAGCAAAGCGGGCCCGGCCATCCGCAATGAGCAGTTCTTC	CASSKAGPAIRNEQFF	.	TRBV21-1	TRBJ2-1	.
TGTGCCAGCAGCCCCAGGTTGGGGGTTTACACTGAAGCTTTCTTT	CASSPRLGVYTEAFF	.	TRBV5-4	TRBJ1-1	.
TGCGCCAGCAGCTTAGAGACTAGCGGTGCGCAGTATTTT	CASSLETSGAQYF	TRBD2	TRBV5-1	TRBJ2-3	.
TGTGCCAGCAGCTTACTTGATACGCAGTATTTT	CASSLLDTQYF	.	TRBV5-5	TRBJ2-3	.
TGCGCCAGCCGCCAGTTCTTAGAGCAGTTCTTC	CASRQFLEQFF	.	TRBV5-1	TRBJ2-1	.
TGTGCCATCAGTGGGGCGGGAGAGTTACAAGAGACCCAGTACTTC	CAISGAGELQETQYF	TRBD2	TRBV10-3	TRBJ2-5	.
TGTGCCATCCTAGGCAGACCTAACACCGGGGAGCTGTTTTTT	CAILGRPNTGELFF	.	TRBV28	TRBJ2-2	.
TGTGCCAGCAGCTTAGTGCAAAACACTGAAGCTTTCTTT	CASSLVQNTEAFF	.	TRBV7-8	TRBJ1-1	.
TGTGCCAGCAGCTCTTGGACAGGGGAGACCCAGTACTTC	CASSSWTGETQYF	TRBD1	TRBV5-6	TRBJ2-5	.
TGTGCCAGCAGTTTAGAGAAGGGGAATCAGCCCCAGCATTTT	CASSLEKGNQPQHF	.	TRBV6-5	TRBJ1-5	once
TGTGCCAGCAGCTTTCGCGGAATGGAGCGGGGGGGCGCTGAGCAGTTCTTC	CASSFRGMERGGAEQFF	TRBD2	TRBV5-8	TRBJ2-1	.
TGTGCCAGCAGCTTCCCGGACAGCACGGGCTACACCTTC	CASSFPDSTGYTF	.	TRBV11-2	TRBJ1-2	.
TGTGCCAGCAGTGTCTATAATTCACCCCTCCACTTT	CASSVYNSPLHF	.	TRBV12-3/TRBV12-4	TRBJ1-6	.
TGTGCCAGCAGTCCGACGGGACGCCGGGAGGTGGAGACCCAGTACTTC	CASSPTGRREVETQYF	TRBD2	TRBV28	TRBJ2-5	few
TGTGCCAGCAGAGAGCTACCGGGGAGGCAATCACCCCTCCACTTT	CASRELPGRQSPLHF	.	TRBV6-5	TRBJ1-6	.
TGTGCCTGGAGGCTAGGGCCCGGTACGCAGTATTTT	CAWRLGPGTQYF	.	TRBV30	TRBJ2-3	once
TGTGCCAGCAGTTTCACGGGTTTCTATGGCTACACCTTC	CASSFTGFYGYTF	.	TRBV28	TRBJ1-2	.
TGTGCCAGCAGTGATTGGACTAGCGGGGGCCCCGACTACGAGCAGTACTTC	CASSDWTSGGPDYEQYF	TRBD2	TRBV28	TRBJ2-7	.
TGTGCCACCAGTGATTCATCGACCATTGGACTCCAGCTGTGGGATACGCAGTATTTT	CATSDSSTIGLQLWDTQYF	.	TRBV24-1	TRBJ2-3	.
TGTGCCAGCAGCATGGGTGACCAAGAGACCCAGTACTTC	CASSMGDQETQYF	.	TRBV5-4	TRBJ2-5	.
TGTGCCAGCAGTGAAAGCCTTCTTCGGTCCGGAGTTTATGGCTACACCTTC	CASSESLLRSGVYGYTF	.	TRBV6-1	TRBJ1-2	.
TGTGCCAGCAGTTTTAGGCAGGCGGCAGGGGGTCAGCCCCAGCATTTT	CASSFRQAAGGQPQHF	TRBD1	TRBV28	TRBJ1-5	.
TGTGCCAGCTACGGCGAGCAGTACTTC	CASYGEQYF	.	TRBV5-8	TRBJ2-7	.
TGTGCCGGGACCCCAGGGGAGACCCAGTACTTC	CAGTPGETQYF	.	TRBV7-9	TRBJ2-5	.
TGTGCCAGCAGTTTAGGTAATGAGCAGTTCTTC	CASSLGNEQFF	.	TRBV12-3/TRBV12-4	TRBJ2-1	.
TGTGCCAGCAGCTTAATCGGGACAATTTATGGCTACACCTTC	CASSLIGTIYGYTF	.	TRBV5-4	TRBJ1-2	.
TGTGCCAGCAGTTTTGGGTTACAGGCCAAGCCCCAGCATTTT	CASSFGLQAKPQHF	.	TRBV28	TRBJ1-5	.
TGTGCCAGTAGTCTCACAGGGAGGGGTCAGCCCCAGCATTTT	CASSLTGRGQPQHF	.	TRBV19	TRBJ1-5	once
TGTGCCAGCAGCCAAGTTGGCGGGGGGTCCTACAATGAGCAGTTCTTC	CASSQVGGGSYNEQFF	TRBD2	TRBV3-1/TRBV3-2	TRBJ2-1	.
TGTGCCAGCAGTGAATATTCCGCGAGGGGGACAGATACGCAGTATTTT	CASSEYSARGTDTQYF	.	TRBV6-1	TRBJ2-3	.